The clone carrying this T cell receptor beta chain showed up many times. The DNA ends 3 residues before the CDR3 does, and the rest of the CDR3 is filled in from the germline J gene. The method was immunoSEQ multiplex PCR; TCRdb's version includes in-frame clones alone and lacks a portion of them. The sample has around 52,000 clones, none seen only once. These data come from a study of T cell clonality in common variable immunodeficiency. The CDR3 totals 14 residues. The germline gives CDR1 SGHAT, CDR2 FQNNGV. Between the trimmed V and J ends, which lost 4 bases and 6 bases, there was a span of 13 bases.

This sequence was found in a person aged 18 to 70 in good health. Sequencing was done on a sample of peripheral blood mononuclear cells. The chain carries TRBV11-2 and TRBJ1-5; D is possibly TRBD1 (5 bases). CDR3 in amino acids: CASSSSGRGQPQHF. The CDR3 DNA, read in part, is TGTGCCAGCAGCTCATCAGGGAGAGGTCAGCCC.